This TCR beta chain was retrieved from a study of T cells in women clearing cervical HPV infection. The CDR3 consists of 13 residues. Looked up from germline, CDR1 is DFQATT and CDR2 is SNEGSKA (reference sequence). The method was immunoSEQ multiplex PCR; TCRdb's version includes in-frame clones alone and lacks a portion of them. The sample totals about 20,000 clones; its top ten clones hold under 3.5%. In the case of this clone: The read falls 3 residues short of the CDR3 end, and the missing part is taken from the germline J gene.

V is TRBV20-1 and J is TRBJ2-2; 7 nucleotides align to TRBD1. This clonotype originated in a woman between 18 and 75 years old with a cervical HPV16 infection that either progressed to CIN3+ or cleared (not recorded which). Sequencing was performed on blood buffy coat. The DNA read from the CDR3 is TGCAGTGCTAGAGAGAACCGGGACAGAGAG. It encodes CSARENRDRE. From start to end, the CDR3 is CSARENRDRELFF.